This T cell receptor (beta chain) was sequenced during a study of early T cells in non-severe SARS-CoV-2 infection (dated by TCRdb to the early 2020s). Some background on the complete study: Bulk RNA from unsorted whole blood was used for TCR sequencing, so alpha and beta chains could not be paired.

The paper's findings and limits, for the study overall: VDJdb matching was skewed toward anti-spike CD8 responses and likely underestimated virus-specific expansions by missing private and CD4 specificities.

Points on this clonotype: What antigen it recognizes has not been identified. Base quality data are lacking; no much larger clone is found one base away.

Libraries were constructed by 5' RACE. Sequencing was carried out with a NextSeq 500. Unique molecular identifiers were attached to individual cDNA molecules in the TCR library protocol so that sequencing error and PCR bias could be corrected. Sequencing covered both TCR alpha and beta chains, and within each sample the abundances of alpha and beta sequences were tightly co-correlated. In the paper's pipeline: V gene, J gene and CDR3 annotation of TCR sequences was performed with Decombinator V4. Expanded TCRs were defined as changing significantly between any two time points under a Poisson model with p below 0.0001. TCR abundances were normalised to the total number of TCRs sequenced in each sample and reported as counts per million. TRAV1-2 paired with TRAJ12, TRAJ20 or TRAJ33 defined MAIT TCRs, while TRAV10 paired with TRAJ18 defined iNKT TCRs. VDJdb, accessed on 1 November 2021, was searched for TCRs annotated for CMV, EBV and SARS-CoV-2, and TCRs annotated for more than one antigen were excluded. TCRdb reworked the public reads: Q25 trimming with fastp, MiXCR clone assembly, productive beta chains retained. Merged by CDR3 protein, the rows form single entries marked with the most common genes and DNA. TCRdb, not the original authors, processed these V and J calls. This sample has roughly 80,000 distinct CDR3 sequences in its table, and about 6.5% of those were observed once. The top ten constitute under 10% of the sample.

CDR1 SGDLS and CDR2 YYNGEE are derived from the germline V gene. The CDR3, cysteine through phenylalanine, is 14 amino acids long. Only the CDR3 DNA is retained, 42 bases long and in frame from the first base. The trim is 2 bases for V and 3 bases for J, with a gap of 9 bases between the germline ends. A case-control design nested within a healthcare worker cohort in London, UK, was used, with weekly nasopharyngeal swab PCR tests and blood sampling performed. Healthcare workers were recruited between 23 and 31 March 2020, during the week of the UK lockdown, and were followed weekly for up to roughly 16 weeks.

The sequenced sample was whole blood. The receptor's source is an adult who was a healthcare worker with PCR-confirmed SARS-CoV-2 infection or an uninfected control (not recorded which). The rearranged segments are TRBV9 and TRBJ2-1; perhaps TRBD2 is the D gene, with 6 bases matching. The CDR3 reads CASSVERVYNEQFF. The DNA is TGTGCCAGCAGCGTGGAGCGGGTCTACAATGAGCAGTTCTTC.